A single sample gave rise to the 2 T cell receptor beta chains below, sequenced in a study of early T cells in non-severe SARS-CoV-2 infection. TCRdb re-derived calls from the 5' RACE reads in MiXCR, one entry per CDR3 protein. This sample has 97,000 or so distinct CDR3 sequences; roughly 9.6% occur once, and the top ten carry roughly 5%. Here the sequenced sample was whole blood, taken at baseline. Receptor source: an adult who was a healthcare worker with PCR-confirmed SARS-CoV-2 infection or an uninfected control (not recorded which).

This clonotype was found many times. J is TRBJ1-1 and V is TRBV5-1, with 9 positions matching TRBD1. Germline V lookup: CDR1 SGHRS, CDR2 YFSETQ. V gave up 3 bases and J gave up 4 bases; unmatched junction bases: 7. The CDR3 is 15 amino acids. In DNA form, the CDR3 reads TGCGCCAGCAGCTCCCCGGGACAGGGAGCCACTGAAGCTTTCTTT. Protein sequence: CASSSPGQGATEAFF.

This clonotype was detected a few times. The rearrangement joins TRBV4-3 to TRBJ2-7; 8 bases map to TRBD1. This CDR3 region has 15 residues. Trimming at V came to 1 base and at J to 2 bases, leaving 4 bases not matched to a gene. The germline CDR1 and CDR2 sequences are LGHNA and YSLEER. The CDR3 spells CASSQGVQGAYEQYF. The CDR3 DNA reads TGCGCCAGCAGCCAAGGTGTACAGGGGGCCTACGAGCAGTACTTC.